This TCR beta chain stems from a study of cytomegalovirus exposure and HLA in healthy donors (dated by TCRdb to the late 2010s). For the wider study: According to an earlier analysis of a few hundred of the donors, 200 million or so T cells yielded approximately 120 million unique TCR beta sequences and about 300 Gb of sequence data. Approximately 310 gigabases of sequencing data and around 85 million unique TCR sequences made up an early release that covered 500 to 700 HLA-typed donors. The genetic ancestry cluster associated with self-reported Caucasian donors included over 65% of the roughly 400 genotyped donors. The study aimed to test whether cataloging public T cell receptors could reveal signatures of past pathogen exposure. The study used immunosequencing to profile the T cell repertoires of more than 650 subjects and linked those repertoires to cytomegalovirus serostatus. Along with the roughly 670-subject first cohort, a separate validation cohort of some 130 different subjects was used. To predict cytomegalovirus infection status, the study combined high-throughput TCR immunosequencing, statistical association of individual TCRs with disease status, and machine learning. To study patterns of TCR occurrence, a later analysis re-analyzed previously published TCR beta repertoires from just over 650 donors and added high-resolution HLA genotyping. Rather than drawing on any new phenotypic data, the later analysis identified candidate immune exposures from TCR beta sequences and the way those sequences occurred across donors. An earlier analysis of around 580 of the donors used high-throughput TCR beta sequencing to judge whether each TCR beta V gene segment behaved as functional or pseudogenic. Donor age, sex, ethnicity and CMV serostatus were compiled alongside the repertoire data. Genome-wide SNP genotypes for about 65% of the 666 donors were used in a later genetic analysis, which treated that subset as a discovery cohort. All discovery cohort repertoires had been generated using a single sequencing platform. Both class I and class II loci were covered by HLA typing, at four-digit resolution. The number of typed donors differed by locus: roughly 629-630 for A, B, C, DRB1 and DQB1; 500 to 550 for DQA1; approximately 600 for DPA1; and approximately 450 for DPB1. Because of strong linkage in the cohort, 4 to 6 DR-DQ haplotypes were treated as single units for association and clustering. Among some 400 genotyped donors of the cohort, an average of approximately 230,000 unique TCR beta nucleotide sequences were sequenced per donor, roughly a sixth of them non-productive.

Library preparation used the immunoSEQ multiplex PCR assay. For the multiplex PCR, a mixture combining 60 forward primers for TCR Vbeta segments and 13 reverse primers for TCR Jbeta segments was used. The CDR3 region of rearranged TCR beta genes was amplified from genomic DNA by a multiplex PCR assay. The Illumina HiSeq System was used to sequence the amplified TCR beta libraries as 87-base-pair reads. In the paper's pipeline: A later analysis counted about 80 million unique TCR beta chains across the 600 to 850 repertoires, and about 10 million of these chains were shared by at least two donors. To remove PCR and sequencing errors, raw reads were error-corrected and collapsed into unique sequences using a nearest-neighbor algorithm that merged closely related sequences. V, D and J gene segments were assigned by aligning CDR3 sequences to IMGT reference sequences. Each retained sequence needed at least a six-nucleotide match to both a V gene segment and a J gene segment. A rearrangement was called productive if the CDR3 had no stop codons and remained in frame with V and J, and every other rearrangement was called non-productive. Following IMGT convention, CDR3 was defined as the stretch from the second conserved V-encoded cysteine up to the conserved J-encoded phenylalanine. The earlier analysis of 587 of the donors excluded sequences that lacked an unambiguous match to a single V gene segment. In an earlier analysis of about 590 of the donors, a V segment was called functional when productive rearrangements were above 56.7%, and segregating when the standard deviation between donors exceeded 5%. To diagnose cytomegalovirus status from the catalog of TCR beta chain sequences, a statistical classification framework was built. In a later analysis, TCR nucleotide sequences were compared against IMGT/GENE-DB human TR gene sequences so that V and J genes could be assigned. Using the TCRdist pipeline, a later analysis assigned CDR3 sequences along with most-parsimonious VDJ recombination scenarios. In a later analysis, every TCR beta chain was defined by the combination of its CDR3 amino acid sequence and its V-gene family, and reads without a unique V-gene family were dropped. A later analysis removed nearly 600 highly shared, low-generation-probability nucleotide sequences to deal with suspected cross-contamination and a sequencing artifact. For each public chain, a later analysis derived a clonal expansion index from normalized ranks of inferred template counts within each repertoire. Generation probabilities in a later analysis came from a VDJ recombination model fitted to out-of-frame rearrangements, and those results were checked against IGoR. A later analysis scored TCR-TCR, TCR-HLA and TCR-CMV co-occurrence with hypergeometric tests, applying a repertoire-size bias correction to TCR pairs. A later analysis estimated false discovery rates by permuting HLA or CMV assignments 20 times. In a later analysis, co-occurring TCRs were grouped with DBSCAN, and TCRdist sequence similarity was added when clustering was performed within HLA-allele-positive subsets. Repertoires with fewer than 30,000 or more than 120,000 public chains, plus five repertoires with anomalous nucleotide sharing, were excluded from co-occurrence clustering. The table was pulled from immuneACCESS by TCRdb, which kept in-frame rearrangements only. Such tables lose some clones; where checked, under half of the loss comes from unresolved V genes, and the rest has no known cause. The V and J calls and the clone size are those of that table, but D and trimming were determined from the DNA. The sample table contains under 200,000 clones; only one count was recorded for approximately 80% of them. The top ten hold under 2.5% of the sample.

The CDR1 and CDR2 encoded by the germline V gene are KGHSH and LQKENI. Reading from cysteine to phenylalanine, the CDR3 counts 18 amino acids. The retained sequence is limited to the CDR3, 54 bases, with the frame set at the first base. V is reduced by 2 bases and J by 0 bases, leaving a spacing of 14 bases between them. For this clone: The specificity of this receptor is unknown. The record has no base qualities; no much larger clone is one base away.

The cohort consisted of approximately 670 healthy bone marrow donors. All cohort members were sampled while nominally healthy, although unrecorded immune exposures were likely present. The donor tested CMV seronegative and was one of the 352 seronegative cohort members. A peripheral blood sample was collected from each donor, and TCR beta sequencing was performed on peripheral blood mononuclear cells. Genomic DNA was extracted from the blood cell samples with the Qiagen DNeasy Blood Extraction Kit. What the authors observed across the whole study: This cohort had only TCR beta chains sequenced, and the lack of alpha or paired-chain data limited which features could be detected. Because HLA typing was unavailable for some donors at each locus, only the typed subset was used in association tests. According to the authors, the approach could potentially be generalized to other disease states and immunological phenotypes. In a later analysis, the rate of TCR association differed among HLA loci, with DRB1 alleles having the most associated TCRs and HLA-C alleles having the fewest. Correlated functional status among segregating V segments might be attributable to linkage disequilibrium, but an unknown experimental factor could not be ruled out. The 87-base-pair reads could not distinguish some IMGT-functional V segments, including TRBV6-2 and TRBV6-3, so those segments were excluded. While some public TCRs were present in many individuals, most TCR sequences turned up only very rarely across donors. Cytomegalovirus status was reported to be diagnosed by the classifier with high specificity and sensitivity in both the original and validation cohorts. A total of roughly 160 TCR beta chains were listed by the study as associated with cytomegalovirus. Broadly in line with IMGT annotations, most TCR beta V segments showed up in productive rearrangements about 87% or about 30% of the time in an earlier analysis of 587 of the donors. A later analysis found that HLA-associated TCR beta chains were more clonally expanded and had lower generation probabilities than equally common non-associated chains. The presence/absence analyses assumed that sequencing depth was roughly uniform across donors, and that assumption may not be true. In a later genetic analysis, a missense DCLRE1C variant was associated with V-gene and J-gene trimming of TCR beta chains, and the association was replicated in an independent cohort. At a false discovery rate of 0.05, a later analysis linked around 15,000 TCR beta sequences to specific HLA alleles. Strong co-occurrence of HLA alleles, especially DR and DQ, made assigning TCR associations to individual alleles difficult. Immune exposure information for the cohort was limited to CMV serostatus. A later genetic analysis reported fewer N-insertions in productive TCRs among donors in an Asian-associated ancestry cluster than the roughly 620-donor mean. The earlier analysis of some 560 of the donors excluded about 16 rarely observed V segments, including chromosome 9 orphons, because counts were too low. A later analysis reported that several top co-occurrence clusters appeared linked to parvovirus B19, influenza, CMV and Epstein-Barr virus. A further reported finding was that TCR beta sequences accurately predicted the HLA-A and HLA-B alleles for most subjects in the first cohort. A cluster of highly shared sequence variants was judged likely to be a technical artifact of the sequencing pipeline. In vitro tests confirmed that a few of the cytomegalovirus-associated TCR beta chains recognize cytomegalovirus antigens. In a later analysis, most CMV-associated TCR beta chains were found to appear HLA-restricted, with HLA associations seemingly driven largely by CMV exposure.

Recombination linked TRBV18 to TRBJ2-6; 6 matching bases give a weak D call of TRBD1. Sequencing was done on a sample of PBMCs. The sequence came from a man between 60 and 75 years old in good health and CMV-seronegative. The DNA sequence follows: TGTGCCAGCTCACCAAGGGGACACCTTGCCTCTGGGGCCAACGTCCTGACTTTC. This translates into CASSPRGHLASGANVLTF.